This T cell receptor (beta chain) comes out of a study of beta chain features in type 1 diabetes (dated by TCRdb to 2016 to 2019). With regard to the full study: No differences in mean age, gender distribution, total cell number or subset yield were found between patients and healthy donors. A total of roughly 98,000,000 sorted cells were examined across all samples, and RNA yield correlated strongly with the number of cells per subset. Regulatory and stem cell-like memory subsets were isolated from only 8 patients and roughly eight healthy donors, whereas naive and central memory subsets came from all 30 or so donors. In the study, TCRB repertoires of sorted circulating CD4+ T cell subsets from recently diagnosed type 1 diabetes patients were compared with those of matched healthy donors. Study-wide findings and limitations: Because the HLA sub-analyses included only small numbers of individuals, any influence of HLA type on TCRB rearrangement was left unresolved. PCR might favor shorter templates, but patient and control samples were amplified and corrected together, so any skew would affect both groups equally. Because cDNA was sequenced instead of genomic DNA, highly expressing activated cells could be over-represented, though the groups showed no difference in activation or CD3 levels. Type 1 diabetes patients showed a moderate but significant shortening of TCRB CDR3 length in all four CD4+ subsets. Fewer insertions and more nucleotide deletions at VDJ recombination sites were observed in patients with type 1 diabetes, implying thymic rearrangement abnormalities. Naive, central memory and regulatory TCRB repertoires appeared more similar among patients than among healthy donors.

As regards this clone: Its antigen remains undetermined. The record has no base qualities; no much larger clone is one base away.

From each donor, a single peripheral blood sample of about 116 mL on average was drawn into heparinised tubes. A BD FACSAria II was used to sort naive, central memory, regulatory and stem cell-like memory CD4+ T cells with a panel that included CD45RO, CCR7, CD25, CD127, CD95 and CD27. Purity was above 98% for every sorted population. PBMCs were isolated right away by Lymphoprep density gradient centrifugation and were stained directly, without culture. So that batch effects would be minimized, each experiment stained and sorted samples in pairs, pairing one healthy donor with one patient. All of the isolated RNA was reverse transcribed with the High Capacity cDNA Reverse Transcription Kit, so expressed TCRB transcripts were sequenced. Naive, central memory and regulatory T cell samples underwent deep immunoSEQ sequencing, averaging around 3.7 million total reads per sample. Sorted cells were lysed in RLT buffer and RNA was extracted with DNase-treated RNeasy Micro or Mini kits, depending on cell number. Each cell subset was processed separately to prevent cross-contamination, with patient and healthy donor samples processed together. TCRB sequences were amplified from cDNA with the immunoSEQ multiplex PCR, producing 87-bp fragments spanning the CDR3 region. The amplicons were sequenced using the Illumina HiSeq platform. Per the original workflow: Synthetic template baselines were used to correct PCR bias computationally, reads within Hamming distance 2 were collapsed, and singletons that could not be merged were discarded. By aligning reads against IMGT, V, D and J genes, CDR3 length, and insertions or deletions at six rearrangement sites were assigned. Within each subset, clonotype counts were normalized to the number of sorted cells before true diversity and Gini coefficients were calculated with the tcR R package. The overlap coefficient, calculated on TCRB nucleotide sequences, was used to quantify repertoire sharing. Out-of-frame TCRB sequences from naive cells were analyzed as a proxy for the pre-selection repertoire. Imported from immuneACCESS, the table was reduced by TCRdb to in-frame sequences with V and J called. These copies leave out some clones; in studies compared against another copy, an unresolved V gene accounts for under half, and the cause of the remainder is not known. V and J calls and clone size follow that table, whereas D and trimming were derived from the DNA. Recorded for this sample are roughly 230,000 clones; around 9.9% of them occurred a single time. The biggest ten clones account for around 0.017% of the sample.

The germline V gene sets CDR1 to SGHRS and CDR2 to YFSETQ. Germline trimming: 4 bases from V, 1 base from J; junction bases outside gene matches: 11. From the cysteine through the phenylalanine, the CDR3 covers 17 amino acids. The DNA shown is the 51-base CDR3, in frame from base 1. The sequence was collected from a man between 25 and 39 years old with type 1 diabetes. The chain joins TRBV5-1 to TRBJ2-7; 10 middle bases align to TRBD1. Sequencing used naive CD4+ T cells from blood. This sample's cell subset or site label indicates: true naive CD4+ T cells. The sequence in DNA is TGCGCCAGCAGCGAGACAGGGGGCGCGTCAGGATCCTACGAGCAGTACTTC. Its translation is CASSETGGASGSYEQYF.